This T cell receptor (beta chain) was recorded in a study of blood T cells in healthy people across ages. Study results and limitations: The study found TCR beta diversity correlated strongly with naive T cell percentage.

The CDR3 runs to 13 residues. Trimming pared 7 bases from V and 1 base from J, leaving 11 bases between. Germline CDR1 SGHRS, CDR2 YFSETQ. Next came a second PCR, run for about 7 to 12 cycles, which used a sample-barcoded 5' primer along with a J-beta primer mix. TCRdb redid the calling of the 5' RACE reads with MiXCR, one entry per CDR3 protein. Counted here are more than 650,000 distinct CDR3 sequences, roughly 24% occurring once; the ten biggest clones make up roughly 3.1%. Caucasian, healthy and from Russia, the donors were aged between about 6 and 100. Turning to this clonotype: The antigen is undetermined.

The same specimen was also included in a second study, on T cells of mothers and their children. From that report: Each child contributed several million TCR beta CDR3 reads, while each mother contributed over 9.5 million. T cell clones that were persistent and microchimeric went undetected.

Sequenced input: blood. The chain carries TRBV5-1 and TRBJ1-1, with a weak D call TRBD1 (5 bases). The TCR sequence derives from a boy aged 5-17 years in good health. CDR3 in amino acids: CASAEGPNTEAFF. DNA for the CDR3: TGCGCCAGCGCGGAGGGACCGAACACTGAAGCTTTCTTT.